What follows are 13 T cell receptor beta chains derived from one specimen sequenced in a study of T cells after yellow fever vaccination. TCRdb analysed the 5' RACE reads with MiXCR anew, one entry per CDR3 protein. Of under 200,000 distinct CDR3 sequences detected, 5.5% to 7.5% appear once; the ten largest clones hold more than 2%. This material consisted of CD4+ T cells sorted from PBMCs, taken 5 to 6 days after the first yellow fever vaccination. These receptors all come from a man between 18 and 35 years old who received the YFV17D yellow fever vaccine.

At least ten counts were recorded for this clonotype. This chain connects TRBV20-1 to TRBJ2-7; 10 bases line up with TRBD1. Germline V gene data show CDR1 as DFQATT and CDR2 as SNEGSKA (reference sequence). There are 14 residues in the CDR3. V trimming: 2 bases; J trimming: 10 bases; junction bases outside the gene matches: 11. The CDR3 coding sequence is TGCAGTGCTAGAAGTCCCGGACAGGGGGGCGGCCAGTACGTC. It yields the protein CSARSPGQGGGQYV.

This clonotype was seen at least ten times. The J gene is TRBJ2-7, the V gene TRBV11-2; D may be TRBD1 (5 bases). Trimming pared 4 bases from V and 1 base from J, leaving 14 bases between. This CDR3 region has 15 residues. Germline-derived CDR1 and CDR2 are SGHAT and FQNNGV. For the CDR3, the DNA is TGTGCCAGCAGCTCAAGGGGAACCGGATCCTACGAGCAGTACTTC. Its protein is CASSSRGTGSYEQYF.

This clonotype was counted at least ten times. V gene TRBV11-2 combines with J gene TRBJ2-5, with D possibly matching TRBD1 (6 bases). Deletions cut 7 bases from V and 2 bases from J, with 11 bases between. Germline assignment: CDR1 SGHAT and CDR2 FQNNGV. The CDR3 spans 13 residues. The CDR3 DNA reads TGTGCCAGCAACGGACAGCCACAAGAGACCCAGTACTTC. Protein product: CASNGQPQETQYF.

This rearrangement joins TRBV18 to TRBJ1-4; no definite D call. The CDR3 has 14 amino acids. V lost 4 bases to trimming and J lost 3 bases, with 9 bases between them. Germline CDR1 and CDR2: KGHSH and LQKENI. CDR3 amino acids: CASSQAVPNEKLFF. The CDR3 nucleotides read TGTGCCAGCTCACAGGCAGTACCTAATGAAAAACTGTTTTTT. Looking up the rest from reference TRBV18 and TRBJ1-4 gives the full variable domain: NAGVMQNPRHLVRRRGQEARLRCSPMKGHSHVYWYRQLPEEGLKFMVYLQKENIIDESGMPKERFSAEFPKEGPSILRIQQVVRGDSAAYFCASSQAVPNEKLFFGSGTQLSVL.

This clonotype was counted at least ten times. The rearrangement uses TRBV7-2 and TRBJ1-2, with 8 bases aligning to TRBD1. CDR3 size: 14 residues. V shed 5 bases, J shed 1 base, and the junction held 3 bases outside the gene matches. The V gene's germline CDR1 is SGHTA and CDR2 FQGNSA. The CDR3 DNA reads TGTGCCAGCAGCCGGACAGGGCTTAACTATGGCTACACCTTC. This encodes CASSRTGLNYGYTF.

In this sample, this clonotype turned up many times. The chain is built from TRBV5-1 and TRBJ2-2, with 11 bases fitting TRBD1. With 4 bases clipped from V and 5 bases from J, the junction kept 4 bases outside the gene matches. This CDR3 is built from 15 residues. From germline, CDR1 is SGHRS and CDR2 YFSETQ. CDR3 protein: CASSEGTGGTGELFF. CDR3 bases: TGCGCCAGCAGCGAAGGGACAGGGGGAACCGGGGAGCTGTTTTTT.

Concerning this clonotype itself: A much larger clone is a single base away; this may be a read error. This chain links TRBV20-1 with TRBJ2-5, with a weak D call TRBD2 (6 bases). The germline CDR1 and CDR2 sequences are DFQATT and SNEGSKA (reference sequence). The CDR3 covers 13 residues. The CDR3 bases are TGCAGTGCTAGAACACCGGGGGTAGAGACCCAGAACTTC. Its translation: CSARTPGVETQNF.

Of note for this clonotype: A much larger clone differs from this one at a single base, so this may be a read error. The chain couples TRBV3-1 to TRBJ2-3; D may be TRBD2 (6 bases). The CDR3 contains 15 residues. CDR1 is LGHDT, CDR2 YNNKEL, per germline (reference sequence). DNA of the CDR3: TGTGCCAGCAGCCTCCAACCGGGACTCACAGGTACGCAGTATTTT. Protein: CASSLQPGLTGTQYF.

This clonotype was seen many times. The J gene is TRBJ2-3, the V gene TRBV4-3; D is ambiguous. The V gene's germline CDR1 is LGHNA and CDR2 YSLEER. V was clipped by 0 bases and J by 2 bases, with 6 bases between them. This CDR3 region has 14 residues. CDR3 nucleotides: TGCGCCAGCAGCCAAGAACCGTTCACAGATACGCAGTATTTT. Translated, it gives CASSQEPFTDTQYF.

This clonotype was counted at least ten times. The chain employs TRBV7-9 and TRBJ2-1; no clear D gene. CDR1 and CDR2 from the germline V gene are SEHNR and FQNEAQ (reference sequence). Trimming took 4 bases from V and 4 from J, leaving 14 bases between them. This CDR3 has 15 amino acids. CDR3 nucleotides: TGTGCCAGCAGCTCCGCCGGGCGCGCATACAATGAGCAGTTCTTC. It encodes CASSSAGRAYNEQFF.

This clonotype showed up just a few times. The chain employs TRBV6-5 and TRBJ1-2; D gene uncertain. Deletions cut 6 bases from V and 7 bases from J, with 15 bases between. From germline, CDR1 is MNHEY and CDR2 SVGAGI. The CDR3 spans 13 residues. CDR3 sequence reads: CASRNVGYRGYTF. The DNA for the CDR3 is TGTGCCAGCAGAAATGTCGGTTATCGTGGCTACACCTTC.

This clonotype has more than one count but fewer than ten. This chain connects TRBV6-2 or TRBV6-3 to TRBJ1-1; no firm D call. Trimming removed 2 bases from V and 4 bases from J, with 8 bases in between. Germline CDR1 is MNHEY and CDR2 is SVGEGT. CDR3 size: 13 residues. This CDR3 is CASSYRVPTEAFF. As DNA, the CDR3 is TGTGCCAGCAGTTACAGGGTCCCCACTGAAGCTTTCTTT.

The rearrangement uses TRBV7-2 and TRBJ1-2; 7 positions agree with TRBD1. This CDR3 region has 14 residues. Germline CDR1 reads SGHTA; CDR2 reads FQGNSA. Trimming at V came to 5 bases and at J to 5 bases, leaving 8 bases not matched to a gene. Written as DNA, the CDR3 is TGTGCCAGCAGCGCTACAGGGGCCCTGTATGGCTACACCTTC. Protein sequence: CASSATGALYGYTF.